Below, 18 T cell receptor beta chains from the same sample are listed, as sequenced in a study of brain T cells in children with intractable seizures. Assay used: immunoSEQ multiplex PCR; TCRdb lists only in-frame clones, some missing. The table has some 64,000 clones, approximately 94% seen once. This sample comprised peripheral blood, obtained at surgery. These receptors all stem from a boy under two years old with focal cortical dysplasia and intractable seizures.

This chain uses TRBV18 with TRBJ2-1; 10 bases are shared with TRBD2. This CDR3 contains 16 residues. In germline, CDR1 is KGHSH, CDR2 LQKENI. The trim removed 3 bases at V and 6 bases at J, leaving 8 bases unmatched. DNA of the CDR3: TGTGCCAGCTCACCCTGGGCTAGCGGGGGAATCAATGAGCAGTTCTTC. Translation gives CASSPWASGGINEQFF.

This clone was seen a handful of times. CDR3 bases: TGTGCCAGCAGCTTAGTAGGGGATGGCTACACCTTC. Translation gives CASSLVGDGYTF. J is TRBJ1-2 and V is TRBV13; D might be TRBD1 (5 bases). V was clipped by 1 base and J by 6 bases, with 6 bases between them. Per the germline V gene, CDR1 is PRHDT and CDR2 is FYEKMQ (reference sequence). The CDR3 consists of 12 residues. Full variable domain (remainder filled in from reference TRBV13 and TRBJ1-2): AAGVIQSPRHLIKEKRETATLKCYPIPRHDTVYWYQQGPGQDPQFLISFYEKMQSDKGSIPDRFSAQQFSDYHSELNMSSLELGDSALYFCASSLVGDGYTFGSGTRLTVV.

The chain is built from TRBV13 and TRBJ2-1; 9 bases agree with TRBD2. The V gene end was trimmed by 5 bases and the J gene end by 4 bases; junction bases not matched to a gene: 12. The CDR3 consists of 17 residues. Germline CDR1 PRHDT, CDR2 FYEKMQ (reference sequence). In nucleotides, the CDR3 is TGTGCCAGCAGCCCGGCCGGGAGCGGGGGGTTATACAATGAGCAGTTCTTC. Translating gives CASSPAGSGGLYNEQFF.

The chain's CDR3 is CASSPFDPPETQYF. Here the CDR3 DNA reads TGTGCCAGCAGTCCCTTTGACCCTCCGGAGACCCAGTACTTC. This chain uses TRBV28 with TRBJ2-5; D remains unclear. The CDR3 is 14 residues long. Per germline, CDR1 MDHEN and CDR2 SYDVKM. V was clipped by 5 bases and J by 5 bases, with 15 bases between them.

V and J are TRBV3-1 (or the pseudogene TRBV3-2) and TRBJ2-1; 8 bases match TRBD2. Germline assignment: CDR1 LGHDT and CDR2 YNNKEL (reference sequence). V lost 3 bases, J lost 2 bases, and 9 bases stayed unmatched. The CDR3 contains 17 residues. The CDR3 loop reads CASSQPRGGATYNEQFF. The CDR3, as DNA: TGTGCCAGCAGCCAGCCCCGGGGGGGGGCGACCTACAATGAGCAGTTCTTC.

The chain has TRBV28 and TRBJ2-5, with D perhaps TRBD1 (6 bases). The germline gives CDR1 MDHEN, CDR2 SYDVKM. The CDR3 runs 16 residues. Trimming took 3 bases from V and 2 from J, leaving 16 bases between them. CDR3 protein: CASSFLDSYRQETQYF. CDR3 DNA sequence: TGTGCCAGCAGTTTCCTGGACAGTTACCGGCAAGAGACCCAGTACTTC.

The rearrangement links TRBV5-8 to TRBJ1-1; tentatively, D is TRBD1 (6 bases). The CDR3 has 13 amino acids. Per germline, CDR1 SGHTS and CDR2 YDEGEE. The V and J ends lost 4 bases and 7 bases respectively, with 14 bases between them. CDR3 bases: TGTGCCAGCAGCCGAGACAGGAAAAATGAAGCTTTCTTT. As protein: CASSRDRKNEAFF.

The rearrangement links TRBV2 to TRBJ2-2; 9 bases map to TRBD1. This CDR3 spans 15 amino acids. With V trimmed by 4 bases and J by 3 bases, 3 bases remained unmatched. The germline CDR1 and CDR2 sequences are SNHLY and FYNNEI. The CDR3 spells CASSVDRGYTGELFF. The CDR3 DNA reads as TGTGCCAGCAGTGTGGACAGGGGCTACACCGGGGAGCTGTTTTTT. Using reference TRBV2 and TRBJ2-2 for the parts outside the CDR3, the full variable domain is EPEVTQTPSHQVTQMGQEVILRCVPISNHLYFYWYRQILGQKVEFLVSFYNNEISEKSEIFDDQFSVERPDGSNFTLKIRSTKLEDSAMYFCASSVDRGYTGELFFGEGSRLTVL.

The genes are TRBV4-1 and TRBJ2-7; 16 positions match TRBD2. Germline V gene sequence: CDR1 MGHRA, CDR2 YSYEKL. V dropped 1 base and J dropped 6; count of bases not matched to a gene: 9. There are 18 residues in the CDR3. Written as DNA, the CDR3 is TGCGCCAGCAGCCAAGTGGGACTAGCGGGGGGGCGTCTCGGCGAGCAGTACTTC. Its protein is CASSQVGLAGGRLGEQYF.

The J gene is TRBJ2-3, the V gene TRBV19, with D uncertain. Germline V gives CDR1 LNHDA, CDR2 SQIVND (reference sequence). V was pared by 5 bases and J by 2 bases, with 17 bases between. There are 16 residues in the CDR3. The CDR3 loop reads CASSSTRTDLTDTQYF. CDR3 nucleotides: TGTGCCAGTAGTTCGACCCGGACGGACCTCACAGATACGCAGTATTTT.

This clone was found once. The rearrangement uses TRBV6-2 or TRBV6-3 and TRBJ2-7; TRBD1 is a possible D gene (6 bases). The CDR3 spans 13 residues. Germline assignment: CDR1 MNHEY and CDR2 SVGEGT. Trimming took off 6 bases at V and 3 bases at J, with 12 bases between the two ends. The CDR3 reads CASSPGQLYEQYF. In DNA, the CDR3 is TGTGCCAGCAGCCCGGGACAACTCTACGAGCAGTACTTC.

The chain couples TRBV9 to TRBJ1-2; possible D gene TRBD1, 5 bases. V lost 4 bases and J 8 bases, leaving 24 bases between the germline ends. Germline V gene sequence: CDR1 SGDLS, CDR2 YYNGEE. The CDR3 sequence is 16 residues long. The DNA of the CDR3 is TGTGCCAGCAGCCCCAGCTCCGGGGGGGGTCGGCCAGGCTACACCTTC. This encodes CASSPSSGGGRPGYTF.

The chain has TRBV15 and TRBJ2-3, with 13 bases matching TRBD2. V trimming: 5 bases; J trimming: 6 bases; junction bases outside the gene matches: 2. The germline V gene encodes CDR1 LNHNV and CDR2 YYDKDF (reference sequence). CDR3 length equals 14 residues. The CDR3 DNA reads TGTGCCACCAGCTGGGGACTAGCGGGGGATACGCAGTATTTT. Encoded protein: CATSWGLAGDTQYF.

The V gene is TRBV10-3, the J gene TRBJ1-2; no reliable D call. The CDR3 sequence is 14 residues long. Germline CDR1 and CDR2: ENHRY and SYGVKD. V lost 2 bases and J 2 bases, leaving 9 bases between the germline ends. CDR3 in amino acids: CAISEEVSNYGYTF. The CDR3, as DNA: TGTGCCATCAGTGAGGAAGTCTCCAACTATGGCTACACCTTC.

In its sample, this clone was seen once. The CDR3 DNA sequence: TGTGCCAGTACCAAGGACAGGGAGACCCTCAATGAGCAGTTCTTC. Translation gives CASTKDRETLNEQFF. V usage is TRBV19 and J usage is TRBJ2-1; 8 nucleotides line up with TRBD1. Germline V gives CDR1 LNHDA, CDR2 SQIVND (reference sequence). V dropped 7 bases and J dropped 6; count of bases not matched to a gene: 11. The length of the CDR3 is 15 residues.

The chain has TRBV18 and TRBJ1-4, with D unresolved. The CDR3 has 14 amino acids. CDR1 is KGHSH, CDR2 LQKENI, per germline. Between the trimmed V and J ends, which lost 4 bases and 0 bases, there was a span of 6 bases. The CDR3 DNA reads as TGTGCCAGCTCACGGTCCGCAACTAATGAAAAACTGTTTTTT. The encoded protein is CASSRSATNEKLFF.

This chain uses TRBV12-5 with TRBJ1-1, with D possibly being TRBD1 (5 bases). The CDR3 has 13 amino acids. The V gene's germline CDR1 is LGHNT and CDR2 FRNRAP. V lost 5 bases and J 3 bases, leaving 10 bases between the germline ends. CDR3 sequence: CASGQGADTEAFF. The CDR3 bases are TGTGCTAGTGGTCAGGGCGCGGACACTGAAGCTTTCTTT.

V and J are TRBV28 and TRBJ2-5; D gene ambiguous. This CDR3 has 14 residues. Deletions cut 2 bases from V and 2 bases from J, with 9 bases between. In germline, CDR1 is MDHEN, CDR2 SYDVKM. The CDR3 is CASSLGVKQETQYF. CDR3 DNA: TGTGCCAGCAGTTTAGGGGTCAAACAAGAGACCCAGTACTTC.